This T cell receptor beta chain was sequenced in a study of OX40 agonist ivuxolimab in advanced cancers. Study-wide background: The treatment was a fully human IgG2 OX40 agonist, ivuxolimab. General study results and limits: Averaged across samples, CD8+ T cells carried more expanded clones than CD4+ did.

Sequencing was performed with immunoSEQ multiplex PCR; in TCRdb, only in-frame clones are kept and a portion is missing. The sample shows some 98,000 clones, around 87% of them seen only once. V lost 4 bases to trimming and J lost 0 bases, with 16 bases between them. This CDR3 has 16 residues. Germline V lookup: CDR1 MGHRA, CDR2 YSYEKL. In the case of this clone: The antigen is undetermined.

The input for sequencing was CD4+ or CD8+ T cells sorted from blood, taken in a trial of the OX40 agonist ivuxolimab. This sequence was found in an adult with an advanced solid tumor such as melanoma, head and neck, liver or kidney cancer. The chain recombines TRBV4-1 with TRBJ2-7, with unresolved D. The CDR3 DNA sequence: TGCGCCAGCAGCCCGCCGGGCCCCCGGGTCTCCTACGAGCAGTACTTC. It translates to CASSPPGPRVSYEQYF.